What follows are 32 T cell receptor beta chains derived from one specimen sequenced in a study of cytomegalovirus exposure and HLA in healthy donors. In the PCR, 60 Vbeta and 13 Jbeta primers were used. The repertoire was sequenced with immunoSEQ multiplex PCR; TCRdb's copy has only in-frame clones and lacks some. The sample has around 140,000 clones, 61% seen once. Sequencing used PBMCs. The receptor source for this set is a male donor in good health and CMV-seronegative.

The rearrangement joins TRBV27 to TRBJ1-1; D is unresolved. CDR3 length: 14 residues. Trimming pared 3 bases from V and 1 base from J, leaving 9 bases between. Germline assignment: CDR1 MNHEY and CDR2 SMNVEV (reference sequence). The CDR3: CASSFNGANTEAFF. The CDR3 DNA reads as TGTGCCAGCAGTTTTAATGGAGCGAACACTGAAGCTTTCTTT.

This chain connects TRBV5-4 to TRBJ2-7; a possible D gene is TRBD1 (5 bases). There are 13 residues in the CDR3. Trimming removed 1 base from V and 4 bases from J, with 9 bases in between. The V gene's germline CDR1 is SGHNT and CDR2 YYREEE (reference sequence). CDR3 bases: TGTGCCAGCAGCTTGAAGGGGCTGTACGAGCAGTACTTC. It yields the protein CASSLKGLYEQYF.

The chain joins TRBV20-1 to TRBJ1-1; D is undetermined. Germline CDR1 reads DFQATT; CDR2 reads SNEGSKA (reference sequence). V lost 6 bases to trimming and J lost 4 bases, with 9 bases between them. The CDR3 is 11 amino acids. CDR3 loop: CSAEGGTEAFF. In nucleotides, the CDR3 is TGCAGTGCCGAGGGCGGCACTGAAGCTTTCTTT.

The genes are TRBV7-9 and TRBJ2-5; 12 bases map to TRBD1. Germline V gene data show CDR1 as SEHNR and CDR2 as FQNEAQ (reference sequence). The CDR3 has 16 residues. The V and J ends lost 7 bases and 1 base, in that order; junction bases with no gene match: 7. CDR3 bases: TGTGCCAGCACCCTAGGGGACAGGGGGCCCCAAGAGACCCAGTACTTC. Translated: CASTLGDRGPQETQYF.

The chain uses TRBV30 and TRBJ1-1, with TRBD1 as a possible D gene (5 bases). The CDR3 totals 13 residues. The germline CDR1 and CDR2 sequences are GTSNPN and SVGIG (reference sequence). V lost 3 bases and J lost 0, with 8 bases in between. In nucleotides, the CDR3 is TGTGCCTGGAGGATACAGGTGAACACTGAAGCTTTCTTT. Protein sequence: CAWRIQVNTEAFF.

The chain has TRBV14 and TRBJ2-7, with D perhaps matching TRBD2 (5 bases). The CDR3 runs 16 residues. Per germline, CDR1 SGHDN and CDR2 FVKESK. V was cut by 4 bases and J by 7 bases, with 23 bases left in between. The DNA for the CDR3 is TGTGCCAGCAGCCCCTTGTTGGATCTACGTAGAGGGGAGCAGTACTTC. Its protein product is CASSPLLDLRRGEQYF.

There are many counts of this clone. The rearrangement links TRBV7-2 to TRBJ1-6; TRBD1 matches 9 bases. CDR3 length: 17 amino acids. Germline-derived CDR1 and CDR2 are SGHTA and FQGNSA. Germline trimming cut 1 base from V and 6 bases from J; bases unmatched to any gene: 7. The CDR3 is CASSLGGTGPFNSPLHF. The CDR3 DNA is TGTGCCAGCAGCTTAGGGGGGACAGGGCCGTTTAATTCACCCCTCCACTTT.

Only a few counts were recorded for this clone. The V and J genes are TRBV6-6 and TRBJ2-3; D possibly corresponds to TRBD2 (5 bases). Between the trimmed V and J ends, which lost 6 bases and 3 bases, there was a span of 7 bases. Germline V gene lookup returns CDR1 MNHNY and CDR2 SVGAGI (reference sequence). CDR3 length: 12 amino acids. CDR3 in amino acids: CASSRTTDTQYF. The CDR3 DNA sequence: TGTGCCAGCAGCAGGACTACAGATACGCAGTATTTT.

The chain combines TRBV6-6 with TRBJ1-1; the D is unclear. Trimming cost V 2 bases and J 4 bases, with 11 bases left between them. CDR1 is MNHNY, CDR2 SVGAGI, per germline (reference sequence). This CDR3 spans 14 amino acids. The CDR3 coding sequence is TGTGCCAGCAGTTACGAGGTCCACGGCACTGAAGCTTTCTTT. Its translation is CASSYEVHGTEAFF.

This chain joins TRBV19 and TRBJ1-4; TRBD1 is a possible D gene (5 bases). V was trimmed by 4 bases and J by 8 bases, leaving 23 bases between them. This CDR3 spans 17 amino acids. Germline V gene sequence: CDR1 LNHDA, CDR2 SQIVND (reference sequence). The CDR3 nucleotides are TGTGCCAGTAGTACCGGGGGGGGTTCTCTCATTGCCGAAAAACTGTTTTTT. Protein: CASSTGGGSLIAEKLFF.

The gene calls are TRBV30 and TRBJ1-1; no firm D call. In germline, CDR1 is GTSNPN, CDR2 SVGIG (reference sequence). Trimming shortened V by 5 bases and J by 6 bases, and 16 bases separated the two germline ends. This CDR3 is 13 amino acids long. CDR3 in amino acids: CAWSDGRGSEAFF. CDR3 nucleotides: TGTGCCTGGTCCGACGGTCGCGGCTCTGAAGCTTTCTTT.

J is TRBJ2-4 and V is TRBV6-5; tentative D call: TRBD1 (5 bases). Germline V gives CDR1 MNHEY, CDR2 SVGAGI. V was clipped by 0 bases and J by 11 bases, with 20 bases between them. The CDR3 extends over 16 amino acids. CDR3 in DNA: TGTGCCAGCAGTTACTCGTTTGGGCAGGGCCTCCCTTTTCAGTACTTC. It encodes CASSYSFGQGLPFQYF.

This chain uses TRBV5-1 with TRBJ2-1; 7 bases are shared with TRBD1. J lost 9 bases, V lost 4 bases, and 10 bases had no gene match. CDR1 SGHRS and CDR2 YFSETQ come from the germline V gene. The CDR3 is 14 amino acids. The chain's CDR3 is CASSEPRQGGEQFF. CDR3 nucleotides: TGCGCCAGCAGCGAACCGAGACAGGGCGGTGAGCAGTTCTTC. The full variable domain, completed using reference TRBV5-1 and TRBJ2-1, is KAGVTQTPRYLIKTRGQQVTLSCSPISGHRSVSWYQQTPGQGLQFLFEYFSETQRNKGNFPGRFSGRQFSNSRSEMNVSTLELGDSALYLCASSEPRQGGEQFFGPGTRLTVL.

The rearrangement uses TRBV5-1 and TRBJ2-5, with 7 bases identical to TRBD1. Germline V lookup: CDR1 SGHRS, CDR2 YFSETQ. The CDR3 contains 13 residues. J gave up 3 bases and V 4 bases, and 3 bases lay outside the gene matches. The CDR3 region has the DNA TGCGCCAGCAGCCCGGGGACAGAAGAGACCCAGTACTTC. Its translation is CASSPGTEETQYF.

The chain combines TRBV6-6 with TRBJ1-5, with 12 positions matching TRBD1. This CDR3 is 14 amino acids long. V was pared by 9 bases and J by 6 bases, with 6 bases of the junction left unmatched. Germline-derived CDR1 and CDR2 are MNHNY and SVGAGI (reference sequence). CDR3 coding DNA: TGTGCCAGTAAGGGACAGGGGGCAAGTCAGCCCCAGCATTTT. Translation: CASKGQGASQPQHF.

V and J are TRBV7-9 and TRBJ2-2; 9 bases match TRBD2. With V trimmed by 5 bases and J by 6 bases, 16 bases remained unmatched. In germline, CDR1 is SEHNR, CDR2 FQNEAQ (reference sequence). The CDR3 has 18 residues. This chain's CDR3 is CASSPPRERGAVPGELFF. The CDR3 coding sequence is TGTGCCAGCAGCCCCCCGCGGGAGCGGGGGGCCGTCCCCGGGGAGCTGTTTTTT.

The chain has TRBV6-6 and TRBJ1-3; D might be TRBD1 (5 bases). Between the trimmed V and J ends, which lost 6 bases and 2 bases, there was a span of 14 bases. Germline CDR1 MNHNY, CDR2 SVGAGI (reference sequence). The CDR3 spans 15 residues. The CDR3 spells CASSPTGTPGNTIYF. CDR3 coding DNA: TGTGCCAGCAGCCCGACCGGGACTCCTGGAAACACCATATATTTT.

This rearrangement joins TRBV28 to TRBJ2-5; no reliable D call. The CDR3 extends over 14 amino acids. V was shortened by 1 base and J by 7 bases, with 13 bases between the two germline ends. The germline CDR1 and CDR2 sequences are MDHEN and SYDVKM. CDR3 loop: CASSLSPGLGTQYF. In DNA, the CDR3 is TGTGCCAGCAGTTTATCCCCCGGGTTAGGGACCCAGTACTTC.

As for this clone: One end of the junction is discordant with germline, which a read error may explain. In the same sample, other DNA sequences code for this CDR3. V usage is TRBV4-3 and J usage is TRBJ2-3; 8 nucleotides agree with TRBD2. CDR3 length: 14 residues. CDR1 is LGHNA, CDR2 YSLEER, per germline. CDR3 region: CASSQDPGGDTQYF. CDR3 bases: TGCGCCAGCAGCCAAGACCCCGGGGGGGATACGCAATATTTT.

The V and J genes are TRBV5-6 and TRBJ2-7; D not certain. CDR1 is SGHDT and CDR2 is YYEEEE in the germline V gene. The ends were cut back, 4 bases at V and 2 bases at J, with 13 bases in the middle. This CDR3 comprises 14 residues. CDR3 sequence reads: CASSLTEEAYEQYF. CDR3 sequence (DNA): TGTGCCAGCAGCCTCACGGAAGAGGCCTACGAGCAGTACTTC.

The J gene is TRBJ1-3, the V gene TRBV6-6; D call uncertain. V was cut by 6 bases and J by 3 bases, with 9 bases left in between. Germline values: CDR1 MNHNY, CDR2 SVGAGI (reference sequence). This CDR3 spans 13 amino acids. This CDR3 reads CASSLPLGNTIYF. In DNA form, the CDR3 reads TGTGCCAGCAGCCTACCTCTTGGAAACACCATATATTTT.

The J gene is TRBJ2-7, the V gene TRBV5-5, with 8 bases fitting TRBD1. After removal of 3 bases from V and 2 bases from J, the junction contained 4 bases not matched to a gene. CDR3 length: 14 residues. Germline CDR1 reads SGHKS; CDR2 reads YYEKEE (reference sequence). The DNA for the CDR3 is TGTGCCAGCAGCTGGACAGGGCCCCCCTACGAGCAGTACTTC. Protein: CASSWTGPPYEQYF.

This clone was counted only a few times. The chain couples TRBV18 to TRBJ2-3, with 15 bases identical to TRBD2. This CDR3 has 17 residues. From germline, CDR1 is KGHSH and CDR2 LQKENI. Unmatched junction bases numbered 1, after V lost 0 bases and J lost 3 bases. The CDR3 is CASSPPGLAGGTDTQYF. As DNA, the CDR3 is TGTGCCAGCTCACCACCGGGACTAGCGGGGGGAACAGATACGCAGTATTTT. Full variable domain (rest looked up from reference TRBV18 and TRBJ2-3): NAGVMQNPRHLVRRRGQEARLRCSPMKGHSHVYWYRQLPEEGLKFMVYLQKENIIDESGMPKERFSAEFPKEGPSILRIQQVVRGDSAAYFCASSPPGLAGGTDTQYFGPGTRLTVL.

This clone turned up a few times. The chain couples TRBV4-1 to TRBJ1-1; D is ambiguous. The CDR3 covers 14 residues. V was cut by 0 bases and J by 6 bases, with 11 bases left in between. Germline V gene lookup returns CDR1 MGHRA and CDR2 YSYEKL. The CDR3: CASSQDLSNPEAFF. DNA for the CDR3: TGCGCCAGCAGCCAAGATCTCAGTAACCCTGAAGCTTTCTTT.

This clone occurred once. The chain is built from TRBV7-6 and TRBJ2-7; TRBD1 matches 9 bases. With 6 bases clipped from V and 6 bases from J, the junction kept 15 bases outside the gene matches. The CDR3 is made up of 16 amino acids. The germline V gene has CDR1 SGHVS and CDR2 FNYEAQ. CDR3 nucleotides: TGTGCCAGCAGTTTTACAGGGGGCGCACCCCCTCTCGAGCAGTACTTC. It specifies CASSFTGGAPPLEQYF.

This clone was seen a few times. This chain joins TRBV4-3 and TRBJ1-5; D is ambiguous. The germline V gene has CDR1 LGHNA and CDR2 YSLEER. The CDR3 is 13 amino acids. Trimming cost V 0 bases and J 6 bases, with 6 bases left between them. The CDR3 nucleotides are TGCGCCAGCAGCCAAGATGAGGGTCAGCCCCAGCATTTT. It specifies CASSQDEGQPQHF.

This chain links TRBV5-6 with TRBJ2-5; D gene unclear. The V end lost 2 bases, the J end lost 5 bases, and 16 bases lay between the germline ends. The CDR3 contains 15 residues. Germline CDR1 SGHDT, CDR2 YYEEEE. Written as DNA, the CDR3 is TGTGCCAGCAGCTTAAGGCGGCGGCCCCTGGAGACCCAGTACTTC. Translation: CASSLRRRPLETQYF.

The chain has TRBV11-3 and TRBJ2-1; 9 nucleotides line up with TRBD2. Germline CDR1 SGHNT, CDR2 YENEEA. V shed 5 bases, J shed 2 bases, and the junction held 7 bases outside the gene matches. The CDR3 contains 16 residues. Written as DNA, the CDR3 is TGTGCCAGCAGCACAGGACTAGCGCCCGCCTACAATGAGCAGTTCTTC. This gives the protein CASSTGLAPAYNEQFF. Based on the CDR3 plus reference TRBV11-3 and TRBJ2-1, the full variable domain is EAGVVQSPRYKIIEKKQPVAFWCNPISGHNTLYWYLQNLGQGPELLIRYENEEAVDDSQLPKDRFSAERLKGVDSTLKIQPAELGDSAVYLCASSTGLAPAYNEQFFGPGTRLTVL.

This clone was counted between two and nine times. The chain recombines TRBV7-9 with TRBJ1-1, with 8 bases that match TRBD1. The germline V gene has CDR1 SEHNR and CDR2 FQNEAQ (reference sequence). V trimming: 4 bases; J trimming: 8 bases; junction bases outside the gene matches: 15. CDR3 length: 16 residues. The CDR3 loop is CASSSGQGALRPEAFF. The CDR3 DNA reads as TGTGCCAGCAGCTCAGGACAGGGAGCCCTGCGTCCAGAAGCTTTCTTT.

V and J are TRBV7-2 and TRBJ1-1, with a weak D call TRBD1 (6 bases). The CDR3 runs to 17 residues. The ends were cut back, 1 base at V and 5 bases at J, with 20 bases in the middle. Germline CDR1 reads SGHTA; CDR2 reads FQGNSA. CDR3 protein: CASSLGQPRGAKTEAFF. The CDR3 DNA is TGTGCCAGCAGCTTAGGTCAACCCCGGGGGGCAAAAACTGAAGCTTTCTTT.

CDR3 loop: CASSLSGTSTGYEQYF. The CDR3 DNA sequence: TGTGCCAGCAGCTTATCCGGGACCTCTACAGGGTACGAGCAGTACTTC. The chain employs TRBV7-3 and TRBJ2-7, with D perhaps TRBD1 (6 bases). The CDR3 consists of 16 residues. Between the trimmed V and J ends, which lost 2 bases and 4 bases, there was a span of 18 bases. CDR1 and CDR2 from the germline V gene are SGHTA and FQGTGA.

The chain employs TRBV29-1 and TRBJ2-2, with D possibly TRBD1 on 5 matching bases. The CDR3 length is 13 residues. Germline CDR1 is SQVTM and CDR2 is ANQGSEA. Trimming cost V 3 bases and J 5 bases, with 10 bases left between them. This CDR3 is CSVDLHRTGELFF. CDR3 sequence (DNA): TGCAGCGTTGACCTCCACAGGACCGGGGAGCTGTTTTTT.